Listed here are 24 T cell receptor beta chains from one sample, sequenced in a study of shared T cell receptors in the human thymus. Data came from immunoSEQ multiplex PCR; TCRdb stores just in-frame clones and leaves some out. The data show roughly 710,000 clones, 70% to 90% seen once. These data are also associated with another study on human thymus T cells.

The sequencing input was thymocytes. The receptors were sampled from a girl under three years old with a congenital heart defect.

This chain joins TRBV11-2 and TRBJ2-3, with 14 bases that match TRBD2. Germline CDR1 reads SGHAT; CDR2 reads FQNNGV. The V gene end was trimmed by 1 base and the J gene end by 6 bases; junction bases not matched to a gene: 9. The CDR3 runs to 18 residues. CDR3 nucleotides: TGTGCCAGCAGCTTAGGGCTGACTAGCGGGGGGGCGGAGGATACGCAGTATTTT. It translates to CASSLGLTSGGAEDTQYF.

The CDR3 loop reads CASSPPGGQGTVNYGYTF. Here the CDR3 DNA reads TGCGCCAGCAGCCCGCCTGGAGGACAGGGGACCGTCAACTATGGCTACACCTTC. The rearrangement uses TRBV4-1 and TRBJ1-2; 9 nucleotides align to TRBD1. Trimming removed 4 bases from V and 2 bases from J; junction bases left unmatched: 14. There are 18 residues in the CDR3. The germline V gene encodes CDR1 MGHRA and CDR2 YSYEKL.

The chain joins TRBV7-2 to TRBJ2-5, with D maybe TRBD1 (6 bases). CDR1 and CDR2 (germline): SGHTA, FQGNSA. Trimming shortened V by 7 bases and J by 4 bases, and 22 bases separated the two germline ends. The CDR3 extends over 16 amino acids. CDR3 in amino acids: CASTSDRQAGRETQYF. The CDR3 DNA sequence: TGTGCCAGCACTTCCGACAGGCAGGCCGGGCGAGAGACCCAGTACTTC. Using reference TRBV7-2 and TRBJ2-5 for the parts outside the CDR3, the full variable domain is GAGVSQSPSNKVTEKGKDVELRCDPISGHTALYWYRQSLGQGLEFLIYFQGNSAPDKSGLPSDRFSAERTGGSVSTLTIQRTQQEDSAVYLCASTSDRQAGRETQYFGPGTRLLVL.

The V gene is TRBV5-6, the J gene TRBJ2-7, with a tentative D call TRBD1 (6 bases). V lost 0 bases and J lost 3, with 19 bases in between. The CDR3 totals 17 residues. Germline V gene data show CDR1 as SGHDT and CDR2 as YYEEEE. In DNA form, the CDR3 reads TGTGCCAGCAGCTTGGTCAAGAGAGGCAGGGGTATCTACGAGCAGTACTTC. It yields the protein CASSLVKRGRGIYEQYF.

This chain joins TRBV29-1 and TRBJ1-2; D gene unclear. CDR3 length equals 16 residues. CDR1 is SQVTM and CDR2 is ANQGSEA in the germline V gene. V dropped 4 bases and J dropped 6 bases, with 24 bases sitting between them. CDR3 region: CSVAPPKGGGRDGYTF. The CDR3 DNA reads TGCAGCGTTGCCCCCCCAAAGGGTGGAGGGAGGGATGGCTACACCTTC.

The rearrangement uses TRBV28 and TRBJ2-1, with a possible D match to TRBD1 (6 bases). Trimming stripped 6 bases from V and 0 bases from J, with 24 bases between. This CDR3 comprises 19 residues. Germline assignment: CDR1 MDHEN and CDR2 SYDVKM. The CDR3 protein is CASSNDRSNPKSSYNEQFF. DNA of the CDR3: TGTGCCAGCAGCAATGACAGGAGCAATCCTAAGAGCTCCTACAATGAGCAGTTCTTC. Together with reference TRBV28 and TRBJ2-1, the CDR3 gives the full variable domain: DVKVTQSSRYLVKRTGEKVFLECVQDMDHENMFWYRQDPGLGLRLIYFSYDVKMKEKGDIPEGYSVSREKKERFSLILESASTNQTSMYLCASSNDRSNPKSSYNEQFFGPGTRLTVL.

V is TRBV7-6 and J is TRBJ2-2; D remains unclear. From germline, CDR1 is SGHVS and CDR2 FNYEAQ. This CDR3 has 14 amino acids. V was shortened by 5 bases and J by 1 base, with 8 bases between the two germline ends. CDR3 nucleotide sequence: TGTGCCAGCAGCCCAGATCTGAACACCGGGGAGCTGTTTTTT. Protein: CASSPDLNTGELFF.

V gene TRBV11-1 combines with J gene TRBJ2-5, with 8 bases aligning to TRBD1. V lost 5 bases and J lost 4; bases outside the gene matches: 18. The CDR3 has 18 amino acids. Looked up from germline, CDR1 is SGHAT and CDR2 is FQDESV (reference sequence). CDR3 loop: CASSVSPGRQGSLETQYF. In DNA form, the CDR3 reads TGTGCCAGCAGCGTATCTCCTGGGCGACAGGGGTCCTTAGAGACCCAGTACTTC.

The V call is TRBV7-9, the J call TRBJ2-1; 10 bases agree with TRBD2. J was trimmed by 0 bases and V by 5 bases; bases with no gene match: 13. The CDR3 is 19 amino acids. Germline loops: CDR1 SEHNR, CDR2 FQNEAQ (reference sequence). The CDR3 sequence: CASSPFTISGGSSYNEQFF. In DNA form, the CDR3 reads TGTGCCAGCAGCCCATTCACTATTAGCGGGGGGAGCTCCTACAATGAGCAGTTCTTC. Using reference TRBV7-9 and TRBJ2-1 for the parts outside the CDR3, the full variable domain is DTGVSQNPRHKITKRGQNVTFRCDPISEHNRLYWYRQTLGQGPEFLTYFQNEAQLEKSRLLSDRFSAERPKGSFSTLEIQRTEQGDSAMYLCASSPFTISGGSSYNEQFFGPGTRLTVL.

V gene TRBV6-6 combines with J gene TRBJ2-7; perhaps TRBD2 as D (6 bases). V lost 7 bases and J 2 bases, leaving 18 bases between the germline ends. The CDR3 consists of 15 residues. CDR1 and CDR2 from the germline V gene are MNHNY and SVGAGI (reference sequence). The CDR3 nucleotides read TGTGCCAGCAACCTTCATGGGACTGAGACCTACGAGCAGTACTTC. It yields the protein CASNLHGTETYEQYF.

This rearrangement joins TRBV5-4 to TRBJ2-1; D is possibly TRBD1 (6 bases). The germline V and J ends were trimmed by 2 bases and 7 bases, with 22 bases remaining between them. From germline, CDR1 is SGHNT and CDR2 YYREEE (reference sequence). The CDR3 contains 17 residues. The CDR3 DNA reads TGTGCCAGCAGCTTTCACTTACGGACAGAAAAGAAGAATGAGCAGTTCTTC. Amino acids: CASSFHLRTEKKNEQFF.

This chain links TRBV6-5 with TRBJ1-3; no clear D gene. Trimming stripped 2 bases from V and 4 bases from J, with 15 bases between. Germline V gene sequence: CDR1 MNHEY, CDR2 SVGAGI. The CDR3 is 16 residues long. The CDR3 DNA follows: TGTGCCAGCAGTTACGACTCGGGGTCGCGGGGAAACACCATATATTTT. Translation: CASSYDSGSRGNTIYF.

The V call is TRBV27, the J call TRBJ2-5; D unclear. CDR3 size: 16 residues. V lost 0 bases to trimming and J lost 4 bases, with 15 bases between them. The germline gives CDR1 MNHEY, CDR2 SMNVEV (reference sequence). CDR3 nucleotides: TGTGCCAGCAGTTTATCGAGGAGTTCTCGGAGAGAGACCCAGTACTTC. As protein: CASSLSRSSRRETQYF.

V gene TRBV5-1 combines with J gene TRBJ2-3; D is perhaps TRBD1 (8 bases). This CDR3 has 16 amino acids. The V gene's germline CDR1 is SGHRS and CDR2 YFSETQ. Trimming removed 5 bases at V and 3 bases at J, with 19 bases between. CDR3 amino acids: CASRQGGGQTTDTQYF. The CDR3 nucleotides read TGCGCCAGCAGACAGGGGGGGGGACAGACGACAGATACGCAGTATTTT.

The chain has TRBV11-2 and TRBJ2-6; 7 bases agree with TRBD1. Germline CDR1 SGHAT, CDR2 FQNNGV. This CDR3 has 15 amino acids. The V gene end was trimmed by 5 bases and the J gene end by 4 bases; junction bases not matched to a gene: 5. CDR3 sequence reads: CASSQGESGANVLTF. CDR3 sequence (DNA): TGTGCCAGCAGCCAGGGGGAATCCGGGGCCAACGTCCTGACTTTC. The complete variable domain, with remaining parts taken from reference TRBV11-2 and TRBJ2-6, reads EAGVAQSPRYKIIEKRQSVAFWCNPISGHATLYWYQQILGQGPKLLIQFQNNGVVDDSQLPKDRFSAERLKGVDSTLKIQPAKLEDSAVYLCASSQGESGANVLTFGAGSRLTVL.

This clone has more than one count but fewer than ten. The genes are TRBV7-8 and TRBJ1-4; possible D gene TRBD1, 6 bases. CDR1 is SGHVS, CDR2 FQNEAQ, per germline. This CDR3 comprises 16 residues. Trimming removed 5 bases from V and 8 bases from J, with 21 bases in between. CDR3 sequence: CASSLGTRTVREKLFF. The CDR3 nucleotides read TGTGCCAGCAGCCTAGGGACTAGGACAGTCCGGGAAAAACTGTTTTTT.

The sample holds a few counts of this clone. The chain combines TRBV10-1 with TRBJ1-1; TRBD1 matches 7 bases. With 6 bases clipped from V and 8 bases from J, the junction kept 12 bases outside the gene matches. This CDR3 spans 14 amino acids. The germline CDR1 and CDR2 sequences are WNHNN and SYGVQD (reference sequence). In DNA, the CDR3 is TGCGCCAGCAGGGCCAACCGAAGGGGGCCCGAAGCTTTCTTT. Translation: CASRANRRGPEAFF.

The count of this clone is one. The genes are TRBV19 and TRBJ1-1; D not resolved. V lost 1 base, J lost 3 bases, and 6 bases lay in between. Germline V gene data show CDR1 as LNHDA and CDR2 as SQIVND (reference sequence). CDR3 length: 13 residues. The CDR3 protein is CASSIAEDTEAFF. DNA of the CDR3: TGTGCCAGTAGTATAGCGGAGGACACTGAAGCTTTCTTT.

The CDR3, as DNA: TGCGCCAGCGGAGCTAATGGGGGGGAGACCCAGTACTTC. It codes for CASGANGGETQYF. This sequence joins TRBV5-1 and TRBJ2-5, with a weak D call TRBD2 (6 bases). CDR3 length: 13 residues. The V end lost 7 bases, the J end lost 5 bases, and 15 bases lay between the germline ends. Germline assignment: CDR1 SGHRS and CDR2 YFSETQ. Using reference TRBV5-1 and TRBJ2-5 for the parts outside the CDR3, the full variable domain is KAGVTQTPRYLIKTRGQQVTLSCSPISGHRSVSWYQQTPGQGLQFLFEYFSETQRNKGNFPGRFSGRQFSNSRSEMNVSTLELGDSALYLCASGANGGETQYFGPGTRLLVL.

The V gene is TRBV4-3, the J gene TRBJ2-7; 9 bases map to TRBD1. The length of the CDR3 is 15 residues. The germline V gene has CDR1 LGHNA and CDR2 YSLEER. With 5 bases clipped from V and 1 base from J, the junction kept 6 bases outside the gene matches. DNA of the CDR3: TGCGCCAGCAGCGAAGCCGGGACAGGGTCCTACGAGCAGTACTTC. Translating gives CASSEAGTGSYEQYF.

The chain has TRBV7-2 and TRBJ2-1; 10 bases match TRBD2. V trimming: 1 base; J trimming: 4 bases; junction bases outside the gene matches: 4. Germline V gives CDR1 SGHTA, CDR2 FQGNSA. This CDR3 contains 16 residues. CDR3 nucleotides: TGTGCCAGCAGCTTAGTTACTAGCGGGATTTACAATGAGCAGTTCTTC. Protein: CASSLVTSGIYNEQFF. Full variable domain (missing parts from reference TRBV7-2 and TRBJ2-1): GAGVSQSPSNKVTEKGKDVELRCDPISGHTALYWYRQSLGQGLEFLIYFQGNSAPDKSGLPSDRFSAERTGGSVSTLTIQRTQQEDSAVYLCASSLVTSGIYNEQFFGPGTRLTVL.

The chain is built from TRBV28 and TRBJ2-7, with D possibly being TRBD1 (6 bases). The CDR3 length is 14 residues. Trimming removed 6 bases from V and 4 bases from J, with 16 bases in between. CDR1 is MDHEN and CDR2 is SYDVKM in the germline V gene. CDR3 DNA: TGTGCCAGCAGCCTGGTCAGGGGACGGTACGAGCAGTACTTC. Protein: CASSLVRGRYEQYF.

This chain joins TRBV7-2 and TRBJ2-5; D is possibly TRBD1 (6 bases). This CDR3 comprises 16 residues. The V gene lost 5 bases and the J gene lost 2 bases, with 18 bases spanning the gap. Per the germline V gene, CDR1 is SGHTA and CDR2 is FQGNSA. In nucleotides, the CDR3 is TGTGCCAGCAGCAGCCGCATACAGGGCGAACAAGAGACCCAGTACTTC. Translating gives CASSSRIQGEQETQYF.

The chain recombines TRBV11-2 with TRBJ2-5, with 11 bases fitting TRBD2. The trim removed 0 bases at V and 5 bases at J, leaving 8 bases unmatched. CDR1 and CDR2 from the germline V gene are SGHAT and FQNNGV. This CDR3 is built from 17 residues. The CDR3 loop reads CASSLDPSGGRRETQYF. The CDR3, as DNA: TGTGCCAGCAGCTTAGACCCTAGCGGGGGGCGGAGGGAGACCCAGTACTTC.